What follows are 20 T cell receptor beta chains derived from one specimen sequenced in a study of blood T cell repertoires in COVID-19. Assay: immunoSEQ multiplex PCR; the TCRdb copy retains only in-frame clones and omits some. The table lists 200,000 to 250,000 clones, approximately 84% of them singletons. The material sequenced was peripheral blood. Receptors were obtained from a woman in her thirties who had recovered from COVID-19.

The chain joins TRBV18 to TRBJ2-5, with unresolved D. Germline CDR1 reads KGHSH; CDR2 reads LQKENI. CDR3 length: 15 residues. The ends were cut back, 2 bases at V and 2 bases at J, with 12 bases in the middle. CDR3 bases: TGTGCCAGCTCACCAGTGTCTTGGCAACAAGAGACCCAGTACTTC. Protein sequence: CASSPVSWQQETQYF.

V is TRBV19 and J is TRBJ1-5; 7 bases match TRBD1. With V trimmed by 2 bases and J by 1 base, 8 bases remained unmatched. Per germline, CDR1 LNHDA and CDR2 SQIVND (reference sequence). The CDR3 has 17 amino acids. As DNA, the CDR3 is TGTGCCAGTAGTATACGGAGGGGGCTGAACAGCAATCAGCCCCAGCATTTT. It translates to CASSIRRGLNSNQPQHF.

The chain couples TRBV5-1 to TRBJ1-3; 7 nucleotides agree with TRBD1. This CDR3 comprises 15 residues. Germline values: CDR1 SGHRS, CDR2 YFSETQ. Trimming removed 3 bases from V and 4 bases from J; junction bases left unmatched: 7. CDR3 nucleotides: TGCGCCAGCAGCTCCTCCGGGACAGAAGGAAACACCATATATTTT. This translates into CASSSSGTEGNTIYF.

The rearrangement uses TRBV7-6 and TRBJ1-1, with TRBD1 identical over 8 bases. This CDR3 contains 19 residues. The trim removed 5 bases at V and 0 bases at J, leaving 17 bases unmatched. The germline CDR1 and CDR2 sequences are SGHVS and FNYEAQ. The CDR3 here is CASSTDREKGVDLNTEAFF. The CDR3 bases are TGTGCCAGCAGCACGGACAGGGAAAAAGGGGTGGACTTGAACACTGAAGCTTTCTTT.

Ten or more counts support this clone. The chain combines TRBV6-4 with TRBJ2-1, with a weak D call TRBD1 (6 bases). The CDR3 totals 13 residues. Germline assignment: CDR1 MRHNA and CDR2 SNTAGT. V was pared by 5 bases and J by 5 bases, with 10 bases between. CDR3 in amino acids: CASSSDSNNEQFF. Written as DNA, the CDR3 is TGTGCCAGCAGTTCGGACAGTAACAATGAGCAGTTCTTC.

The CDR3 loop reads CASTAAAYNSPLHF. CDR3 in DNA: TGTGCCAGCACCGCGGCCGCCTATAATTCACCCCTCCACTTT. This sequence joins TRBV2 and TRBJ1-6; D is ambiguous. The germline CDR1 and CDR2 sequences are SNHLY and FYNNEI. With 7 bases removed from V and 2 bases from J, the gap between germline ends came to 9 bases. CDR3 length equals 14 residues.

This clone was seen just once. The chain combines TRBV6-1 with TRBJ1-2; D gene ambiguous. The CDR3 totals 16 residues. The V end lost 4 bases, the J end lost 8 bases, and 23 bases lay between the germline ends. The germline V gene has CDR1 MNHNS and CDR2 SASEGT. The CDR3 DNA follows: TGTGCCAGCAGTGCGACGAATACAGTTATCTTTGGAGGCTACACCTTC. Its protein product is CASSATNTVIFGGYTF.

The rearrangement uses TRBV24-1 and TRBJ2-1; 12 positions match TRBD2. Trimming took 3 bases from V and 2 from J; bases not matched to a gene: 1. CDR1 and CDR2 from the germline V gene are KGHDR and SFDVKD. CDR3 length: 16 amino acids. The CDR3: CATSDASGGAYNEQFF. The CDR3 nucleotides read TGTGCCACCAGTGATGCTAGCGGGGGGGCCTACAATGAGCAGTTCTTC.

The chain links TRBV4-1 to TRBJ1-1, with 7 bases lining up with TRBD1. The trim removed 3 bases at V and 13 bases at J, leaving 14 bases unmatched. The germline V gene encodes CDR1 MGHRA and CDR2 YSYEKL. This CDR3 spans 14 amino acids. As DNA, the CDR3 is TGCGCCAGCAGCCACGGACAGGTATCAGAGTTCGTTTTCTTT. It specifies CASSHGQVSEFVFF.

The chain recombines TRBV3-1 (or the pseudogene TRBV3-2) with TRBJ2-1; 7 nucleotides line up with TRBD2. There are 15 residues in the CDR3. The germline V gene has CDR1 LGHDT and CDR2 YNNKEL (reference sequence). V lost 3 bases, J lost 0 bases, and 2 bases stayed unmatched. CDR3 amino acids: CASSQGGNSYNEQFF. In nucleotides, the CDR3 is TGTGCCAGCAGCCAGGGGGGGAACTCCTACAATGAGCAGTTCTTC.

The chain employs TRBV6-2 or TRBV6-3 and TRBJ2-1; 12 bases map to TRBD2. CDR3 length equals 17 residues. Germline values: CDR1 MNHEY, CDR2 SVGEGT. With 5 bases clipped from V and 10 bases from J, the junction kept 15 bases outside the gene matches. CDR3 bases: TGTGCCAGCAGTCCCGTTCTAGCGGGGGGGCGATCAGGAGAGCAGTTCTTC. Protein sequence: CASSPVLAGGRSGEQFF.

This chain connects TRBV5-6 to TRBJ2-7; 7 bases agree with TRBD2. CDR1 and CDR2 (germline): SGHDT, YYEEEE. The CDR3 consists of 14 residues. Losses at the gene ends were 4 bases for V and 7 bases for J; bases not matched to a gene: 11. The CDR3 region has the DNA TGTGCCAGCAGCCCGTGGGGGGGTACTGATGAGCAGTACTTC. It is translated as CASSPWGGTDEQYF.

J is TRBJ2-1 and V is TRBV12-5, with TRBD2 identical over 8 bases. The CDR3 has 15 residues. The germline V gene encodes CDR1 LGHNT and CDR2 FRNRAP. Trimming at V came to 6 bases and at J to 6 bases, leaving 10 bases not matched to a gene. In DNA, the CDR3 is TGTGCTAGTGGCCTGGCAGGGGCGGGGGGCAATGAGCAGTTCTTC. Translating gives CASGLAGAGGNEQFF.

This CDR3 reads CASGDRVYEQYF. The CDR3 nucleotides read TGCGCCAGCGGAGACAGGGTCTACGAGCAGTACTTC. The chain employs TRBV10-2 and TRBJ2-7; 7 bases match TRBD1. Trimming removed 8 bases from V and 3 bases from J; junction bases left unmatched: 4. CDR1 WSHSY and CDR2 SAAADI come from the germline V gene. The CDR3 runs 12 residues.

This clone was counted once. The chain joins TRBV3-1 (or the pseudogene TRBV3-2) to TRBJ1-2; 10 bases agree with TRBD1. This CDR3 contains 15 residues. J was trimmed by 5 bases and V by 5 bases; bases with no gene match: 8. Germline-derived CDR1 and CDR2 are LGHDT and YNNKEL (reference sequence). CDR3 loop: CASSSDGTGVYGYTF. The CDR3 coding sequence is TGTGCCAGCAGCTCTGACGGGACAGGGGTGTATGGCTACACCTTC.

The V gene is TRBV18, the J gene TRBJ2-3; the D gene is possibly TRBD2 (6 bases). The CDR3 is made up of 15 amino acids. CDR1 and CDR2 from the germline V gene are KGHSH and LQKENI. Trimming removed 4 bases from V and 0 bases from J, with 11 bases in between. This CDR3 reads CASSRISGSTDTQYF. Here the CDR3 DNA reads TGTGCCAGCTCACGGATTAGCGGTAGCACAGATACGCAGTATTTT.

This clone has a handful of counts. This sequence joins TRBV27 and TRBJ1-2; D ambiguous. CDR3 length equals 14 residues. Germline V CDR1 and CDR2: MNHEY, SMNVEV (reference sequence). Trimming took 5 bases from V and 4 from J, leaving 14 bases between them. The CDR3, as DNA: TGTGCCAGCAGTCCCCCGACAAGTTCCTATGGCTACACCTTC. Protein product: CASSPPTSSYGYTF.

The chain links TRBV11-1 to TRBJ2-5; D possibly corresponds to TRBD2 (5 bases). Germline V CDR1 and CDR2: SGHAT, FQDESV (reference sequence). The CDR3 is 13 amino acids. The germline V and J ends were trimmed by 3 bases and 5 bases, with 10 bases remaining between them. CDR3 region: CASSFGVGETQYF. The CDR3 DNA is TGTGCCAGCAGCTTCGGGGTGGGGGAGACCCAGTACTTC. Complete variable domain (other parts from reference TRBV11-1 and TRBJ2-5): EAEVAQSPRYKITEKSQAVAFWCDPISGHATLYWYRQILGQGPELLVQFQDESVVDDSQLPKDRFSAERLKGVDSTLKIQPAELGDSAMYLCASSFGVGETQYFGPGTRLLVL.

The chain couples TRBV7-6 to TRBJ1-3; possible D gene TRBD1, 5 bases. This CDR3 region has 16 residues. Per the germline V gene, CDR1 is SGHVS and CDR2 is FNYEAQ. V lost 5 bases and J lost 1, with 15 bases in between. The CDR3 protein is CASSPPDRQSGNTIYF. The CDR3 DNA is TGTGCCAGCAGCCCCCCCGACAGACAGTCTGGAAACACCATATATTTT.

The chain is built from TRBV7-6 and TRBJ1-1; D unclear. Per germline, CDR1 SGHVS and CDR2 FNYEAQ. The ends were cut back, 2 bases at V and 1 base at J, with 5 bases in the middle. The CDR3 has 13 residues. CDR3 region: CASSLSGNTEAFF. The CDR3, as DNA: TGTGCCAGCAGCTTATCCGGGAACACTGAAGCTTTCTTT.